This entry describes one T cell receptor (beta chain). Antigen specificity is unknown. The data originate from a study of T cell responses to AZD1222 COVID-19 vaccine. CDR3 length equals 14 residues. CDR1 and CDR2 (germline): MDHEN, SYDVKM. V lost 3 bases, J lost 6 bases, and 12 bases lay in between. The study, taken as a whole, reports: Vaccination with two AZD1222 doses was followed by a rise in Spike-specific TCR breadth and depth. Baseline serostatus was positive in only a handful of AZD1222 recipients.

The data were produced by immunoSEQ multiplex PCR, yet TCRdb's version contains in-frame clones alone and is incomplete. The sample contains 95,000 to 150,000 clones, 92% of which appear only once. The chain has TRBV28 and TRBJ1-5; D remains unclear. This sample comprised peripheral blood, obtained on day 0 of AZD1222 vaccination. The receptor was derived from an adult in good health. The chain's CDR3 is CASSLSVSRQPQHF. CDR3 nucleotides: TGTGCCAGCAGTTTGTCGGTATCTCGTCAGCCCCAGCATTTT. Full variable domain (missing parts from reference TRBV28 and TRBJ1-5): DVKVTQSSRYLVKRTGEKVFLECVQDMDHENMFWYRQDPGLGLRLIYFSYDVKMKEKGDIPEGYSVSREKKERFSLILESASTNQTSMYLCASSLSVSRQPQHFGDGTRLSIL.